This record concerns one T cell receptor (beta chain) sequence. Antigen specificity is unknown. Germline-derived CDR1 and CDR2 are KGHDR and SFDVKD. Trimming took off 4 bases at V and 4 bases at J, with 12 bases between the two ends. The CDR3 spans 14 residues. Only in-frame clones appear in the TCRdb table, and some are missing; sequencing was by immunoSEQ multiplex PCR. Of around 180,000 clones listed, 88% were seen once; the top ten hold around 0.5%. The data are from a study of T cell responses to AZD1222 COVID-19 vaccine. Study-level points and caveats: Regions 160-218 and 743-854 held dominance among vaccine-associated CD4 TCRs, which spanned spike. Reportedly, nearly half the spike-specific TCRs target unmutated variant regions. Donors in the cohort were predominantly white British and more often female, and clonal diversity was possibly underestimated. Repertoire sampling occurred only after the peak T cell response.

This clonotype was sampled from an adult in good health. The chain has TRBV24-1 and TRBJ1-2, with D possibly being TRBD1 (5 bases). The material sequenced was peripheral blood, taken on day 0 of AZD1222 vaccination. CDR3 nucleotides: TGTGCCACCAGTGACCATGACAGCCTCTATGGCTACACCTTC. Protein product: CATSDHDSLYGYTF.